This is a list of T cell receptor beta chains from one sample in a study of T-cell memory formation after mild COVID-19. From the 5' RACE reads, TCRdb called clonotypes with MiXCR, one entry per CDR3 protein. The sample has under 300,000 distinct CDR3 sequences; 8% to 10% are singletons. Sequencing was performed on PBMCs or a T cell subset sorted from them (not recorded which). The receptors originated from a man between 18 and 35 years old who had mild COVID-19 (a few samples of this study predate the infection). Cell type and time point are not known. The CDR3 runs from the conserved cysteine through the conserved F or W.

v_gene	CDR3aa
TRBV4-1	CASSRERVPDRSFVAFF
TRBV29-1	CSVVGNSGNTIYF
TRBV5-5	CASSTRGLKPYNEQFF
TRBV5-1	CASSQQSGTGREKLFF
TRBV10-3	CAISESGTQETQYF
TRBV7-9	CASSRTGTWNNEQFF
TRBV6-6	CASRRDRETQYF
TRBV5-4	CASSWGGVTDDSPLHF
TRBV4-2	CASSQDLGLHNEQFF
TRBV4-1	CASSHTSDSYEQYF
TRBV5-4	CASSYTGSQETQYF
TRBV7-9	CASSLLDGYEQYF
TRBV20-1	CSAPTSGDNEQFF
TRBV18	CASRTSGGRNTGELFF
TRBV5-1	CASGDRDTEAFF
TRBV7-3	CASSLNSGGANEQFF
TRBV18	CASSPPGGGRYEQYF
TRBV14	CASSQDRVYSETQYF
TRBV3-1	CASSHYGQTGELFF
TRBV28	CASSIGGRYGYTF
TRBV5-1	CASSLGTSGELFF
TRBV7-7	CASSPWGGLNTEAFF
TRBV7-9	CASSKGRRLDTQYF
TRBV24-1	CATSVGDTQYF
TRBV15	CATTGTGDWIGETQYF
TRBV11-2	CASSLVPGEGETQYF
TRBV5-1	CASSFFSPGQGNSPLHF
TRBV9	CASSGDRATNEKLFF
TRBV5-1	CASSKGTPDNSPLHF
TRBV7-3	CASSNHGRGRTDTQYF
TRBV5-1	CASRGQGLGTEAFF
TRBV6-2/TRBV6-3	CASSPPDSYEQYF
TRBV20-1	CSAFIAGVTDTQYF
TRBV7-2	CASSRDRGGGAFF
TRBV4-3	CASSQEFAAAGFISPLHF
TRBV6-1	CASSATGSGYEQYF
TRBV15	CATSARGKGGQPQHF
TRBV5-1	CASSSQGVAETEAFF
TRBV18	CASSPDSSYNSPLHF
TRBV2	CASSEGGSWQSSTGELFF
TRBV7-2	CASRETGVGEKLFF
TRBV12-3/TRBV12-4	CAISGGAAYEQYF
TRBV4-3	CASSQELRDRAAFF
TRBV6-6	CASSPQTDLLSEAFF